The 15 T cell receptor beta chains listed next were all sequenced from one sample in a study of beta chain features in type 1 diabetes. cDNA synthesis used the whole RNA isolate, giving expressed TCRB sequences. Repertoires were generated with immunoSEQ multiplex PCR, while TCRdb's copy carries only in-frame clones and drops some. In the table there are around 320,000 clones, about 15% of which are singletons. Sequencing was performed on central memory CD4+ T cells from blood. The receptors derive from a man aged 25 to 45 in good health.

Remarks on this clone: One end of the junction fails to match germline, which may point to a read error. The chain uses TRBV11-2 and TRBJ1-3, with D hard to call. Germline CDR1 and CDR2: SGHAT and FQNNGV. CDR3 size: 13 residues. CDR3 protein: CASSHTSGNTIYF. The CDR3, as DNA: TGCGCCAGCAGCCACACCTCTGGAAACACCATATATTTT.

This clone was counted a few times. V usage is TRBV7-6 and J usage is TRBJ2-1, with 7 positions matching TRBD1. Trimming at V came to 6 bases and at J to 0 bases, leaving 5 bases not matched to a gene. The CDR3 sequence is 15 residues long. Germline lookup yields CDR1 SGHVS and CDR2 FNYEAQ. Here the CDR3 reads CASRARDSSYNEQFF. The CDR3 bases are TGTGCCAGCAGGGCCCGGGACAGCTCCTACAATGAGCAGTTCTTC.

This chain connects TRBV10-2 to TRBJ1-4, with D maybe TRBD1 (5 bases). The CDR3 length is 14 residues. Germline CDR1 reads WSHSY; CDR2 reads SAAADI. V lost 6 bases and J lost 8, with 16 bases in between. This CDR3 reads CASRARSGGEKLFF. CDR3 coding DNA: TGCGCCAGCAGAGCGCGAAGTGGGGGAGAAAAACTGTTTTTT.

This clone was detected only a few times. This chain uses TRBV28 with TRBJ2-1; 14 bases align to TRBD2. The V and J ends lost 1 base and 6 bases, in that order; junction bases with no gene match: 2. CDR1 is MDHEN, CDR2 SYDVKM, per germline. The CDR3 sequence is 16 residues long. The CDR3, as DNA: TGTGCCAGCAGTTTATTAGGGACTAGCGGGGGCAATGAGCAGTTCTTC. Translating gives CASSLLGTSGGNEQFF.

The chain uses TRBV4-3 and TRBJ2-1; D uncertain. CDR3 length equals 13 residues. V lost 1 base and J 8 bases, leaving 9 bases between the germline ends. From germline, CDR1 is LGHNA and CDR2 YSLEER. This chain's CDR3 is CASSQAPGYEQFF. CDR3 DNA: TGCGCCAGCAGCCAAGCCCCCGGGTATGAGCAGTTCTTC.

There are many counts of this clone. This CDR3 reads CASSLDGQARNEQFF. As DNA, the CDR3 is TGCGCCAGCAGCCTCGATGGACAGGCCCGCAATGAGCAGTTCTTC. The J gene is TRBJ2-1, the V gene TRBV4-3, with 7 bases matching TRBD1. The CDR3 is 15 residues long. Trimming at V came to 4 bases and at J to 6 bases, leaving 9 bases not matched to a gene. Per germline, CDR1 LGHNA and CDR2 YSLEER.

The J gene is TRBJ2-1, the V gene TRBV4-1; TRBD2 matches at 13 bases. With V trimmed by 3 bases and J by 9 bases, 14 bases remained unmatched. The CDR3 is made up of 18 amino acids. The germline CDR1 and CDR2 sequences are MGHRA and YSYEKL. CDR3 region: CASSQLPGTSGEILEQFF. The CDR3 DNA reads as TGCGCCAGCAGCCAGCTTCCCGGGACTAGCGGGGAGATTCTTGAGCAGTTCTTC.

The chain carries TRBV11-2 and TRBJ2-2; maybe TRBD2 (5 bases). The CDR3 runs 16 residues. Germline CDR1 and CDR2: SGHAT and FQNNGV. V was clipped by 1 base and J by 0 bases, with 9 bases between them. The CDR3 region is CASSLGGGPNTGELFF. CDR3 sequence (DNA): TGTGCCAGCAGCTTAGGCGGCGGGCCGAACACCGGGGAGCTGTTTTTT.

This CDR3 reads CASTAGDSLNTEAFF. The CDR3 DNA is TGTGCCAGTACCGCAGGGGACAGCCTGAACACTGAAGCTTTCTTT. This chain joins TRBV19 and TRBJ1-1, with 7 bases matching TRBD1. The V segment lost 7 bases and the J segment 0 bases; nucleotides outside the gene matches: 8. The germline gives CDR1 LNHDA, CDR2 SQIVND (reference sequence). The CDR3 is 15 amino acids.

This clone has a handful of counts. The chain employs TRBV9 and TRBJ1-2, with a possible D match to TRBD1 (5 bases). This CDR3 region has 14 residues. Between the trimmed V and J ends, which lost 0 bases and 8 bases, there was a span of 14 bases. The germline CDR1 and CDR2 sequences are SGDLS and YYNGEE. CDR3 residues: CASSVGAGTGGYTF. In nucleotides, the CDR3 is TGTGCCAGCAGCGTAGGAGCAGGGACTGGCGGCTACACCTTC.

This clone was seen a few times. This chain uses TRBV6-5 with TRBJ1-2; D not resolved. V lost 0 bases, J lost 8 bases, and 16 bases lay in between. Germline loops: CDR1 MNHEY, CDR2 SVGAGI. The CDR3 is 15 residues long. CDR3 region: CASSYSRGSLGGYTF. CDR3 DNA: TGTGCCAGCAGTTACTCGAGAGGCTCCCTCGGAGGCTACACCTTC.

Remarks on this clone: The same CDR3 is also encoded by other DNA sequences in this sample. The V gene is TRBV5-1, the J gene TRBJ2-1; TRBD2 agrees at 11 bases. V trimming: 3 bases; J trimming: 4 bases; junction bases outside the gene matches: 3. The germline gives CDR1 SGHRS, CDR2 YFSETQ. There are 15 residues in the CDR3. The CDR3 sequence is CASSSGTSGYNEQFF. The CDR3 nucleotides read TGCGCCAGCAGCTCGGGGACTAGCGGTTACAATGAGCAGTTCTTC. The full variable domain, with the rest looked up from reference TRBV5-1 and TRBJ2-1, is KAGVTQTPRYLIKTRGQQVTLSCSPISGHRSVSWYQQTPGQGLQFLFEYFSETQRNKGNFPGRFSGRQFSNSRSEMNVSTLELGDSALYLCASSSGTSGYNEQFFGPGTRLTVL.

This clone was observed a few times. This chain uses TRBV9 with TRBJ2-2; D might be TRBD1 (5 bases). V was pared by 3 bases and J by 5 bases, with 11 bases between. This CDR3 is built from 14 residues. Germline lookup yields CDR1 SGDLS and CDR2 YYNGEE. In nucleotides, the CDR3 is TGTGCCAGCAGCGCCAGGGTGGAGACCGGGGAGCTGTTTTTT. Its translation: CASSARVETGELFF.

This clone has only a few counts. This chain uses TRBV15 with TRBJ1-1, with TRBD1 matching 7 bases. The CDR3 length is 15 residues. Per germline, CDR1 LNHNV and CDR2 YYDKDF (reference sequence). V lost 0 bases, J lost 1 base, and 2 bases stayed unmatched. CDR3 region: CATSRERQGNTEAFF. The CDR3 nucleotides read TGTGCCACCAGCAGAGAGAGACAGGGGAACACTGAAGCTTTCTTT.

J is TRBJ2-3 and V is TRBV11-3; TRBD2 matches 9 bases. Looked up from germline, CDR1 is SGHNT and CDR2 is YENEEA. The CDR3 is 15 amino acids. Trimming took 2 bases from V and 4 from J; bases not matched to a gene: 4. CDR3: CASSLRGGVADTQYF. The CDR3 DNA follows: TGTGCCAGCAGCTTACGCGGGGGGGTTGCAGATACGCAGTATTTT. The complete variable domain, with remaining parts taken from reference TRBV11-3 and TRBJ2-3, reads EAGVVQSPRYKIIEKKQPVAFWCNPISGHNTLYWYLQNLGQGPELLIRYENEEAVDDSQLPKDRFSAERLKGVDSTLKIQPAELGDSAVYLCASSLRGGVADTQYFGPGTRLTVL.